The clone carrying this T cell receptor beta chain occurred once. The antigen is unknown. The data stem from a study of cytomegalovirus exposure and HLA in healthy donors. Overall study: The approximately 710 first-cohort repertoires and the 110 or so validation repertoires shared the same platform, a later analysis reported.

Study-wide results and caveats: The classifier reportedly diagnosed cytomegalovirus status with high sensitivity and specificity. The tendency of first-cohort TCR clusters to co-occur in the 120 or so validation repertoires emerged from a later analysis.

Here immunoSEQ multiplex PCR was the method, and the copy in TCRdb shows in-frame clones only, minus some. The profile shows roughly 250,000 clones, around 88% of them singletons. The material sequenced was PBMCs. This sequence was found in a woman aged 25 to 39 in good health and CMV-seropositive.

Here the CDR3 reads CATSRETGGYEQYF. CDR3 bases: TGTGCCACCAGCAGAGAAACCGGAGGGTACGAGCAGTACTTC. This sequence joins TRBV15 and TRBJ2-7, with TRBD2 as a possible D gene (6 bases). The CDR3 length is 14 residues. V dropped 0 bases and J dropped 4 bases, with 10 bases sitting between them. Germline CDR1 reads LNHNV; CDR2 reads YYDKDF (reference sequence).